Listed below are T cell receptor beta chains from one sample, sequenced in a study of T cells after yellow fever vaccination. TCRdb re-called the 5' RACE reads through MiXCR, storing one row per CDR3 protein. The table includes around 590,000 distinct CDR3 sequences, approximately 13% detected once. This material consisted of PBMCs, taken on the day of the yellow fever booster vaccination. The receptors stem from a young man who received the YFV17D yellow fever vaccine. The CDR3 runs from the conserved cysteine through the conserved F or W. A D gene is named only where the DNA matches it firmly. Size is omitted from some rows. Given values are once, few, many or a class for expanded clones.

V	D	J	size	DNA	CDR3
TRBV27	-	TRBJ1-1	once	TGTGCCAGCAGTCTAACTGGGACGGCAAACACTGAAGCTTTCTTT	CASSLTGTANTEAFF
TRBV20-1	-	TRBJ2-1	many	TGCAGTGCTGCTCTTGGGTACAATGAGCAGTTCTTC	CSAALGYNEQFF
TRBV7-9	-	TRBJ2-7	few	TGTGCCAGCAGCTTACTCTCTTGGCGGACAGACTCCTACGAGCAGTACTTC	CASSLLSWRTDSYEQYF
TRBV7-2	-	TRBJ2-7	many	TGTGCCAGCAGCTTGCTCCGGGGACCCTACGAGCAGTACTTC	CASSLLRGPYEQYF
TRBV12-3/TRBV12-4	TRBD2	TRBJ2-1	-	TGTACCAGCAGTTTAGCGCGGACGGGACTAGCGGGAGTGTTGAAGCAGTTCTTC	CTSSLARTGLAGVLKQFF
TRBV7-9	-	TRBJ2-3	-	TGTGCCAGCAGCTTTCTCGGGAACACAGATACGCAGTATTTT	CASSFLGNTDTQYF
TRBV7-3	TRBD2	TRBJ2-7	-	TGTGCCAGCAGCCTCAACCGACTAGCGGGAGGTGGCGAGCAGTACTTC	CASSLNRLAGGGEQYF
TRBV11-2	-	TRBJ2-7	few	TGTGCCAGCAGCTTAGGACTTTCATCATCCTACGAGCAGTACTTC	CASSLGLSSSYEQYF
TRBV20-1	TRBD1	TRBJ1-6	few	TGCAGTGCTAGAGAGGGGACAGTTAATTCACCCCTCCACTTT	CSAREGTVNSPLHF
TRBV5-1	TRBD1	TRBJ2-3	-	TGCGCCAGCAGCTTGGCCGGGCAGGGGGCCCCAGATACGCAGTATTTT	CASSLAGQGAPDTQYF
TRBV7-8	TRBD1	TRBJ1-4	few	TGTGCCAGCAGCAGGGGTCGACACCCGGGACAGGGCCATGAAAAACTGTTTTTT	CASSRGRHPGQGHEKLFF
TRBV20-1	-	TRBJ1-2	many	TGCAGTGCTAGGGACTTTGCGTACTATGGCTACACCTTC	CSARDFAYYGYTF
TRBV18	-	TRBJ2-7	few	TGTGCCAGCTCACCACGAGCTAGTGACCACGAGCAGTACTTC	CASSPRASDHEQYF
TRBV20-1	TRBD2	TRBJ2-7	few	TGCAGTGCTAGTGTGGGGGGGGGATCCTACGAGCAGTACTTC	CSASVGGGSYEQYF
TRBV7-2	TRBD2	TRBJ2-3	few	TGTGCCAGCAGCTCCCAAGCGGGGCTAGATACGCAGTATTTT	CASSSQAGLDTQYF
TRBV7-2	TRBD2	TRBJ2-5	-	TGTGCCAGCAGTCCAGGGACTAGTGGGGCTGTGGAGACCCAGTACTTC	CASSPGTSGAVETQYF
TRBV20-1	TRBD2	TRBJ2-1	few	TGCAGTGCTAGTAGTCTAGCGGGTAGCTCCTACAATGAGCAGTTCTTC	CSASSLAGSSYNEQFF
TRBV3-1	-	TRBJ2-7	-	TGTGCCAGCAGCCAAGGGCTGCGGGGGCGCGAGCAGTACTTC	CASSQGLRGREQYF
TRBV20-1	TRBD2	TRBJ2-5	few	TGCAGTGCCCAGGCTGGGACTAGCCTCCAAGAGACCCAGTACTTC	CSAQAGTSLQETQYF
TRBV29-1	-	TRBJ2-5	-	TGCAGCGCCTCTCCTCTGGCGGACCAAGAGACCCAGTACTTC	CSASPLADQETQYF
TRBV20-1	TRBD2	TRBJ2-3	-	TGCAGTGCTAGAGTTTGGGGGGGGGCAGATACGCAGTATTTT	CSARVWGGADTQYF
TRBV15	-	TRBJ2-4	few	TGTGCCACCAGCACCCGGACGGGGAGAAACATTCAGTACTTC	CATSTRTGRNIQYF
TRBV7-2	-	TRBJ2-3	-	TGTGCCAGCAGCCGCCAAGGCGGTGTGGTAACAGATACGCAGTATTTT	CASSRQGGVVTDTQYF
TRBV3-1	-	TRBJ2-7	few	TGTGCCAGCAGCAACGTCCGGGGCTACGAGCAGTACTTC	CASSNVRGYEQYF
TRBV29-1	-	TRBJ2-3	-	TGCAGCGTTGTGGCTGGGGCAGATACGCAGTATTTT	CSVVAGADTQYF
TRBV10-2	-	TRBJ2-7	-	TGCGCCAGCAGTGAGAATACACGCTACGAGCAGTACTTC	CASSENTRYEQYF
TRBV19	TRBD2	TRBJ2-7	-	TGTGCCAGTAGTCCGGCGGGACTAGCGGGAAAGTACGAGCAGTACTTC	CASSPAGLAGKYEQYF
TRBV7-9	-	TRBJ2-1	-	TGTGCCAGCAGACTATTTTACAATGAGCAGTTCTTC	CASRLFYNEQFF
TRBV19	-	TRBJ2-7	-	TGTGCCAGTACCCCCCGGGCACAGGCGATCGCCTACGAGCAGTACTTC	CASTPRAQAIAYEQYF
TRBV20-1	-	TRBJ2-7	-	TGCAGTGGTGGCAGGGGCTACGAGCAGTACTTC	CSGGRGYEQYF
TRBV4-3	-	TRBJ2-3	few	TGCGCCAGCAGCCAAGAGCTAGCAGCTATCACAGATACGCAGTATTTT	CASSQELAAITDTQYF
TRBV29-1	TRBD1	TRBJ2-3	few	TGCAGCGTTGAGGCCCTTGGGACAGGGGGTGAAGATACGCAGTATTTT	CSVEALGTGGEDTQYF
TRBV5-6	-	TRBJ2-1	few	TGTGCCAGCAGCCACGGAGCTAGCGAGCAGTTCTTC	CASSHGASEQFF
TRBV7-2	-	TRBJ2-3	-	TGTGCCAGCAGTTGGAGGGTTGCAGATACGCAGTATTTT	CASSWRVADTQYF
TRBV20-1	-	TRBJ2-7	few	TGCAGTGCTACGGGGTCCCACTACGAGCAGTACTTC	CSATGSHYEQYF
TRBV7-9	-	TRBJ2-7	many	TGTGCCAGCAGCCCAGACAGGAACTACGAGCAGTACTTC	CASSPDRNYEQYF
TRBV7-2	TRBD2	TRBJ2-1	-	TGTGCCAGCAGCTTATCCACTAGCGGGAGGGATGAGCAGTTCTTC	CASSLSTSGRDEQFF
TRBV7-6	TRBD2	TRBJ2-5	-	TGTGCCAGCAGCCAGGGCTGGGAGGGGACCCAGTACTTC	CASSQGWEGTQYF
TRBV5-5	-	TRBJ2-1	few	TGTGCCAGCAGCCAAATCTCCTACAATGAGCAGTTCTTC	CASSQISYNEQFF
TRBV6-2/TRBV6-3	-	TRBJ2-3	few	TGTGCCAGCAGTGCCTACGGGACCCTTAGAGTGGTTAGCACAGATACGCAGTATTTT	CASSAYGTLRVVSTDTQYF
TRBV5-4	TRBD2	TRBJ2-7	-	TGTGCCAGCAGCTTGGGCGGGACTATCAGCTCCTACGAGCAGTACTTC	CASSLGGTISSYEQYF
TRBV2	TRBD2	TRBJ2-1	-	TGTGCCAGCAGTGGGGGGGTAGCGGGAGGGCCTAGGAAGAATGAGCAGTTCTTC	CASSGGVAGGPRKNEQFF
TRBV27	TRBD1	TRBJ2-1	many	TGTGCCAGCAGTTTAGTGACAGGGGGTGGGGATGAGCAGTTCTTC	CASSLVTGGGDEQFF
TRBV27	-	TRBJ1-5	few	TGTGCCAGCAGTTTATTCGGTGGCACCTATAGCAATCAGCCCCAGCATTTT	CASSLFGGTYSNQPQHF
TRBV20-1	TRBD2	TRBJ2-5	-	TGCAGTGCTAGAGAATTAGCGGGAGCAGGGGAGACCCAGTACTTC	CSARELAGAGETQYF
TRBV13	-	TRBJ2-2	-	TGTGCCAGCAGCTTTGGGGGAGTCTACGGGGAGCTGTTTTTT	CASSFGGVYGELFF
TRBV20-1	TRBD1	TRBJ2-1	-	TGCAGTGCTAGGGGGGGGACAGGGGGCGATGAGCAGTTCTTC	CSARGGTGGDEQFF
TRBV15	-	TRBJ1-5	-	TGTGCCACCAGCAGAGATAGGGATCAGCCCCAGCATTTT	CATSRDRDQPQHF
TRBV4-3	-	TRBJ1-1	few	TGCGCCAGCAGCCAAAGAACAGGGTTCACTGAAGCTTTCTTT	CASSQRTGFTEAFF
TRBV5-4	TRBD2	TRBJ2-7	few	TGTGCCAGCAGCTTAGCGGGACTTGGGGTCCGCGAGCAGTACTTC	CASSLAGLGVREQYF
TRBV6-5	TRBD2	TRBJ2-3	-	TGTGCCAGCAGTTACGTGAGGTCTAGCGGTCCAGATACGCAGTATTTT	CASSYVRSSGPDTQYF
TRBV7-3	-	TRBJ2-1	few	TGTGCCAGCAGCCCTGATAGGTCAGGAAACAATGAGCAGTTCTTC	CASSPDRSGNNEQFF
TRBV7-9	-	TRBJ1-4	many	TGTGCCAGCAGCTTAGCGATAGCAACTAATGAAAAACTGTTTTTT	CASSLAIATNEKLFF
TRBV28	-	TRBJ2-7	-	TGTGCCAGCAGTTCCCTCCCCGCGGCAAACTACGAGCAGTACTTC	CASSSLPAANYEQYF
TRBV4-3	TRBD2	TRBJ2-5	-	TGCGCCAGCAGCCAAGATTGGCTAGCGGGAGAGGAGACCCAGTACTTC	CASSQDWLAGEETQYF
TRBV7-2	-	TRBJ2-7	few	TGTGCCAGCAGCCTCTGGGCCAGCGGCAACGAGCAGTACTTC	CASSLWASGNEQYF
TRBV6-1	TRBD2	TRBJ2-1	-	TGTGCCAGCAGGATTACCGGGACTAGCGTGGTGAATGAGCAGTTCTTC	CASRITGTSVVNEQFF
TRBV3-1	-	TRBJ2-1	-	TGTGCCAGCAGCCGTCTGTGGGGAGATTCTTACAATGAGCAGTTCTTC	CASSRLWGDSYNEQFF
TRBV20-1	-	TRBJ2-3	-	TGCAGTGCTTTCAGCCTGGTCACAGATACGCAGTATTTT	CSAFSLVTDTQYF
TRBV18	-	TRBJ1-1	many	TGTGCCAGCTCACAAGAGACATGGATGAACACTGAAGCTTTCTTT	CASSQETWMNTEAFF